Below are 15 T cell receptor beta chains sequenced from a single sample in a study of blood T cells in healthy people across ages. It was with a sample-barcoded 5' primer and a J-beta primer mix that a second PCR of about 7 to 12 cycles was run. TCRdb reanalysed the 5' RACE reads using MiXCR and keeps one entry per CDR3 protein. The sample contains 980,000 or so distinct CDR3 sequences, 48% of which appear only once. Sequencing input: blood. These receptors were collected from a man aged 30 to 45 in good health.

This clonotype was detected only a few times. The chain employs TRBV10-3 and TRBJ2-5, with TRBD2 matching over 10 bases. The V gene end was trimmed by 6 bases and the J gene end by 3 bases; junction bases not matched to a gene: 7. There are 15 residues in the CDR3. The germline gives CDR1 ENHRY, CDR2 SYGVKD. In nucleotides, the CDR3 is TGTGCCATCAGCCCCACTCTAGCGGGAGAAGAGACCCAGTACTTC. This translates into CAISPTLAGEETQYF.

The chain is built from TRBV20-1 and TRBJ2-1; TRBD2 matches 11 bases. Germline V gives CDR1 DFQATT, CDR2 SNEGSKA (reference sequence). The CDR3 runs to 15 residues. J was trimmed by 6 bases and V by 4 bases; bases with no gene match: 8. The DNA for the CDR3 is TGCAGTGCTACGCGACTAGCGGGGATTATCAATGAGCAGTTCTTC. Its protein product is CSATRLAGIINEQFF.

V is TRBV28 and J is TRBJ1-5; no reliable D call. This CDR3 has 11 residues. V was shortened by 5 bases and J by 5 bases, with 4 bases between the two germline ends. Germline values: CDR1 MDHEN, CDR2 SYDVKM. DNA of the CDR3: TGTGCCAGCAGTAGACATCAGCCCCAGCATTTT. This translates into CASSRHQPQHF.

The V call is TRBV5-1, the J call TRBJ1-6; weak D call: TRBD1 (5 bases). V lost 3 bases and J 7 bases, leaving 17 bases between the germline ends. The CDR3 length is 16 residues. Germline loops: CDR1 SGHRS, CDR2 YFSETQ. CDR3 DNA sequence: TGCGCCAGCAGCTCCTGGACCGACAGCACCAATTCACCCCTCCACTTT. Encoded protein: CASSSWTDSTNSPLHF.

The rearrangement links TRBV14 to TRBJ2-7, with TRBD2 identical over 9 bases. Germline-derived CDR1 and CDR2 are SGHDN and FVKESK. This CDR3 comprises 15 residues. With 4 bases clipped from V and 2 bases from J, the junction kept 6 bases outside the gene matches. The CDR3 reads CASSRGLAGAYEQYF. The DNA of the CDR3 is TGTGCCAGCAGCCGGGGACTAGCTGGAGCCTACGAGCAGTACTTC.

This rearrangement joins TRBV9 to TRBJ2-3, with 9 bases fitting TRBD1. Trimming took 2 bases from V and 2 from J; bases not matched to a gene: 3. From germline, CDR1 is SGDLS and CDR2 YYNGEE. The CDR3 length is 15 residues. The DNA of the CDR3 is TGTGCCAGCAGCGTGACACAGGGGGCCACAGATACGCAGTATTTT. This codes for CASSVTQGATDTQYF.

This clonotype was seen just once. This chain links TRBV5-1 with TRBJ1-1; 9 positions match TRBD1. Germline V gives CDR1 SGHRS, CDR2 YFSETQ. The junction had 8 bases not matched to a gene; V was cut back by 3 bases and J by 5 bases. CDR3 size: 15 residues. The CDR3: CASSSTGGAWTEAFF. CDR3 DNA sequence: TGCGCCAGCAGCTCCACAGGGGGCGCCTGGACTGAAGCTTTCTTT.

The rearrangement uses TRBV7-9 and TRBJ1-5, with no clear D. There are 16 residues in the CDR3. V was shortened by 4 bases and J by 0 bases, with 13 bases between the two germline ends. CDR1 is SEHNR and CDR2 is FQNEAQ in the germline V gene (reference sequence). The CDR3 DNA is TGTGCCAGCAGCTCTCCGTCAGGATTTAGCAATCAGCCCCAGCATTTT. Translated: CASSSPSGFSNQPQHF.

This clonotype was observed a single time. The chain combines TRBV4-2 with TRBJ2-3, with D possibly called TRBD1 or TRBD2 (5 bases each). CDR1 LGHNA and CDR2 YNFKEQ come from the germline V gene. The CDR3 consists of 17 residues. V was shortened by 4 bases and J by 4 bases, with 21 bases between the two germline ends. The CDR3 region has the DNA TGTGCCAGCAGCCCCGAACCGGGACGAGCCTTCGCAGATACGCAGTATTTT. This codes for CASSPEPGRAFADTQYF.

This chain joins TRBV6-4 and TRBJ2-3, with 9 bases lining up with TRBD2. The CDR3 contains 19 residues. Germline trimming cut 2 bases from V and 1 base from J; bases unmatched to any gene: 13. From germline, CDR1 is MRHNA and CDR2 SNTAGT. For the CDR3, the DNA is TGTGCCAGCAGTGACCCCAAAGCGGGGGGCGTTTTTGGCACAGATACGCAGTATTTT. This translates into CASSDPKAGGVFGTDTQYF.

In regard to this clonotype: A read error is possible here, since a much larger clone lies one base away. This chain connects TRBV10-3 to TRBJ2-1; 11 nucleotides match TRBD2. Trimming removed 6 bases from V and 5 bases from J; junction bases left unmatched: 6. CDR3 length: 15 amino acids. Germline loops: CDR1 ENHRY, CDR2 SYGVKD. CDR3 loop: CAIRVAGGDDNEQFF. CDR3 coding DNA: TGTGCCATCAGAGTAGCGGGGGGGGACGACAATGAGCAGTTCTTC.

The rearrangement joins TRBV9 to TRBJ1-2, with 9 bases lining up with TRBD1. Trimming cost V 4 bases and J 7 bases; bases outside gene matches: 8. Germline CDR1 SGDLS, CDR2 YYNGEE. The CDR3 runs 14 residues. The CDR3 region is CASSSGTGMGGYTF. CDR3 nucleotides: TGTGCCAGCAGCTCGGGGACAGGGATGGGTGGCTACACCTTC.

In its sample, this clonotype was seen many times. The rearrangement uses TRBV28 and TRBJ2-1, with D perhaps matching TRBD1 or TRBD2 (6 bases each). The germline V gene encodes CDR1 MDHEN and CDR2 SYDVKM. The V gene lost 4 bases and the J gene lost 10 bases, with 17 bases spanning the gap. This CDR3 is 14 amino acids long. As DNA, the CDR3 is TGTGCCAGCAGTTGGGGGGCCTTAGCGGCGGAGCAGTTCTTC. This sequence encodes CASSWGALAAEQFF.

The chain couples TRBV4-1 to TRBJ2-7, with 9 bases aligning to TRBD1. Germline CDR1 reads MGHRA; CDR2 reads YSYEKL. Trimming removed 1 base from V and 0 bases from J; junction bases left unmatched: 4. CDR3 size: 16 residues. The CDR3 loop is CASSQGGQGLSYEQYF. Here the CDR3 DNA reads TGCGCCAGCAGCCAAGGGGGACAGGGACTCTCCTACGAGCAGTACTTC.

The rearrangement joins TRBV3-1 to TRBJ2-7; TRBD1 matches at 9 bases. V dropped 3 bases and J dropped 3; count of bases not matched to a gene: 15. Germline V CDR1 and CDR2: LGHDT, YNNKEL (reference sequence). The CDR3 contains 18 residues. DNA of the CDR3: TGTGCCAGCAGCCATCTGAGGTGGGGACAGGGACTCAGCTACGAGCAGTACTTC. Translation: CASSHLRWGQGLSYEQYF.